Below, one T cell receptor (beta chain) is given with its context. Which antigen it targets is not known. One base away there is no much larger clone; base qualities are not given. These data come from a study of T cell responses to AZD1222 COVID-19 vaccine listed by TCRdb under 2021. In the study overall: TCR sequencing was performed for 230 to 250 trial participants, of whom approximately 200 were given two doses of AZD1222 and 26 were given two doses of MenACWY control vaccine. Trial participants were enrolled by age into 18-55, 56-69 and 70-plus year subgroups, with roughly 160, 29 and 62 TCR-sequenced participants respectively.

The CDR3 regions of human TCRbeta chains were analyzed by immunosequencing. As for the authors' bioinformatics: TCRs in the repertoires were compared against a reference library of SARS-CoV-2-specific TCRs that had been generated with the MIRA antigen-specificity platform. Breadth was defined as the fraction of unique TCRs that were SARS-CoV-2-associated. Depth was defined as the fraction of total T cells that were SARS-CoV-2-associated. Each spike-specific TCR was assigned to its reactive spike region and to a CD4 or CD8 class using the MIRA data. Log10-transformed breadth and depth values were compared by one-way ANOVA with Sidak's multiple comparisons tests. TCRdb holds this immuneACCESS table with in-frame rearrangements only. Some clones are missing; in checked studies, unresolved V genes explain under half, and the rest has no known cause. The D gene and trimming were derived from the DNA, and the V and J assignments and clone size from that table. The sample has some 150,000 clones on record, just under 90% of them singletons. The top ten clones comprise roughly 4% of the sample.

The time point label, as the study defines it: about 28 days (+/-7) after the second vaccine dose. What this sample's treatment or condition label stands for: meningococcal conjugate vaccine given as trial control. The vaccinee samples were drawn from two UK trials, COV001 and COV002, one of which was a single-blind randomized controlled phase 2/3 trial testing AZD1222 (ChAdOx1 nCoV-19) in healthy adults. For TCRbeta chain sequencing, PBMC samples from trial participants were taken at day 0 and at day 28 after the second dose. The CDR3, from cysteine to phenylalanine, totals 17 residues. Only the CDR3 part of the read is kept: 51 bases, read in frame from the first base. Looking up the germline V gene (reference sequence) yields CDR1 MNHEY and CDR2 SMNVEV. From V the trimming removes 3 bases and from J it removes 8 bases, while the gene matches leave 16 bases of the junction unaccounted for. What the study reported, not specific to this receptor: Epitopes outside the regions mutated in the B.1.351 and B.1.1.7 variants were reportedly recognized by nearly half of the unique spike-specific TCRs. In the small 56-69-year group, the increase in depth fell short of significance, most likely because of low power. The vaccine-associated CD4 TCRs covered the entire spike protein, and the dominant responses fell in regions 160-218 and 743-854. Most participants were white British and females outnumbered males, and the authors suggested that clonal diversity may have been underestimated. Spike-specific TCR breadth and depth rose significantly after two AZD1222 doses compared with day 0 and with MenACWY recipients. Conclusions about previously exposed vaccinees are limited, since just a handful of AZD1222 recipients were seropositive for SARS-CoV-2 at baseline. Because no day 14 peak-response samples were available, the repertoires could be characterized only after the peak T cell response.

The sample consisted of peripheral blood, taken 28 days after the second dose of the MenACWY control vaccine. The source is an adult who received the MenACWY meningococcal vaccine as a control. Recombination joined TRBV27 with TRBJ1-5; 7 bases in between match TRBD1. The CDR3: CASSLSSTGNRIEPQHF. The DNA reads TGTGCCAGCAGTTTGTCATCGACAGGGAACCGGATCGAGCCCCAGCATTTT.